This section outlines one TCR beta chain sequence together with its context. These data are taken from a study of blood T cells in healthy people across ages. Through a sample-barcoded 5' primer and a J-beta primer mix, a second PCR was run for roughly 7 to 12 cycles. One entry per CDR3 protein, called by TCRdb with MiXCR from the 5' RACE reads. The data hold some 900,000 distinct CDR3 sequences, with under 30% observed a single time. Germline-derived CDR1 and CDR2 are MNHNS and SASEGT. Losses at the gene ends were 7 bases for V and 5 bases for J; bases not matched to a gene: 8. This CDR3 is built from 15 residues.

The chain employs TRBV6-1 and TRBJ2-1, with 10 bases lining up with TRBD2. The sample consisted of blood. The TCR sequence derives from a woman of 80 years or more in good health. The CDR3 region is CASIWTSGYHNEQFF. Here the CDR3 DNA reads TGTGCCAGCATCTGGACTAGCGGATACCACAATGAGCAGTTCTTC.